This T cell receptor beta chain was recorded in a study of T-cell memory formation after mild COVID-19. 5'RACE with constant-segment primers yielded barcoded, UMI-tagged TCR alpha and TCR beta cDNA libraries. TCRdb passed the 5' RACE reads through MiXCR, listing each CDR3 protein once. The table has over 250,000 distinct CDR3 sequences, about 16% seen once. Points from the study as a whole: Cross-reactive memory apparently joined, as some responding clones appeared in pre-infection memory. Clones shrinking between day 15 and 85 showed a balanced CD4/CD8 split, and those that grew later tilted toward CD4+.

This CDR3 is 15 amino acids long. Germline-derived CDR1 and CDR2 are DFQATT and SNEGSKA (reference sequence). The junction had 9 bases not matched to a gene; V was cut back by 5 bases and J by 2 bases. About this clonotype: Antigen specificity is unknown.

The J gene is TRBJ2-3, the V gene TRBV20-1, with TRBD2 identical over 8 bases. This sequence originates from a man aged 18 to 30 who had mild COVID-19 (a few samples of this study predate the infection). Cell type and time point are not known. The specimen sequenced was PBMCs or a T cell subset sorted from them (not recorded which). The CDR3 protein is CSAGPRGGFTDTQYF. The CDR3 bases are TGCAGTGCTGGCCCCCGGGGGGGATTCACAGATACGCAGTATTTT.